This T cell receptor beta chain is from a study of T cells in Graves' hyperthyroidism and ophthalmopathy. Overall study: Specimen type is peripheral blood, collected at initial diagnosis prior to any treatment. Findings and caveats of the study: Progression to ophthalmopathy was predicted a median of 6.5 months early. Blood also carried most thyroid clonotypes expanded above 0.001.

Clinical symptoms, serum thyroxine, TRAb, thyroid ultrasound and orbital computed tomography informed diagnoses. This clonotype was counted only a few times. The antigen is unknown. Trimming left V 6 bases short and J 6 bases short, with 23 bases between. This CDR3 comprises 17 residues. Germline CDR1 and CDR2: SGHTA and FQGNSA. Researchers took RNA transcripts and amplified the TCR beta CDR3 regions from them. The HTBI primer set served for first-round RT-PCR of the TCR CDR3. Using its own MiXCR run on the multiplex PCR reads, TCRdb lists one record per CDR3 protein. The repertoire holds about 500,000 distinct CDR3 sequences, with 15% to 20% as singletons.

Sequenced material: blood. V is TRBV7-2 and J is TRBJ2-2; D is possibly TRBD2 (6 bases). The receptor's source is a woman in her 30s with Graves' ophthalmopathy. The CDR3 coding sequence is TGTGCCAGCAGTTTAACCCGGTGGGGGAGGAGGTCCGGGGAGCTGTTTTTT. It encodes CASSLTRWGRRSGELFF.